Listed below are T cell receptor beta chains from one sample, sequenced in a study of blood T cell repertoires in COVID-19. The method was immunoSEQ multiplex PCR; TCRdb's version includes in-frame clones alone and lacks a portion of them. This sample has some 150,000 clones, with more than 75% found just once. Source material: peripheral blood. The receptor set was obtained from a woman between 45 and 65 years old with active or convalescent COVID-19. Both conserved end residues are part of each CDR3. The D gene is left open where the match is weak. Expanded clones get a size class; other rows say once, few or many, or leave the size out.

CDR3 DNA: TGTGCCAGCAGCTTCAGACAGGGGCCCACCGGGGAGCTGTTTTTT
CDR3 protein: CASSFRQGPTGELFF
J gene: TRBJ2-2
D gene: TRBD1
V gene: TRBV7-9
clone size: many

CDR3 DNA: TGTGCCAGCTCATCACAGCAGAACACTGAAGCTTTCTTT
CDR3 protein: CASSSQQNTEAFF
J gene: TRBJ1-1
D gene: .
V gene: TRBV18
clone size: .

CDR3 DNA: TGCGCCAGCAGCCAAGAGACAGGGAAGGTATACGAGCAGTACTTC
CDR3 protein: CASSQETGKVYEQYF
J gene: TRBJ2-7
D gene: TRBD1
V gene: TRBV4-1
clone size: .

CDR3 DNA: TGTGCCTGGAGTGATACGGGGTATGGCTACACCTTC
CDR3 protein: CAWSDTGYGYTF
J gene: TRBJ1-2
D gene: .
V gene: TRBV30
clone size: .

CDR3 DNA: .
CDR3 protein: CASSFGPGLDTGTVYEQYF
J gene: TRBJ2-7
D gene: .
V gene: TRBV5-1
clone size: .

CDR3 DNA: TGTGCCAGCAGCGCCAGCACAGGGACTAATGAAAAACTGTTTTTT
CDR3 protein: CASSASTGTNEKLFF
J gene: TRBJ1-4
D gene: .
V gene: TRBV9
clone size: once

CDR3 DNA: TGTGCCAGTAAACAGGGGATTGGTGGCTATGGCTACACCTTC
CDR3 protein: CASKQGIGGYGYTF
J gene: TRBJ1-2
D gene: TRBD1
V gene: TRBV19
clone size: .

CDR3 DNA: TGTGCCAGCACCCGGGGGGTCAACTCTGGGGCCAACGTCCTGACTTTC
CDR3 protein: CASTRGVNSGANVLTF
J gene: TRBJ2-6
D gene: TRBD2
V gene: TRBV2
clone size: .

CDR3 DNA: TGTGCCAGCAGTTTAGGAAACCCCCAGGGAGCTTTCTTT
CDR3 protein: CASSLGNPQGAFF
J gene: TRBJ1-1
D gene: .
V gene: TRBV28
clone size: .

CDR3 DNA: TGTGCCAGCAGCTTAGTTTCGACTAGTGCACACAATGAGCAGTTCTTC
CDR3 protein: CASSLVSTSAHNEQFF
J gene: TRBJ2-1
D gene: .
V gene: TRBV11-2
clone size: .

CDR3 DNA: TGCAGCGTTTACTCCCTGCAGGGTGGCACTGAAGCTTTCTTT
CDR3 protein: CSVYSLQGGTEAFF
J gene: TRBJ1-1
D gene: .
V gene: TRBV29-1
clone size: .

CDR3 DNA: TGTGCCAGCAGTCGGCCCGGGACAGGGAACTACGAGCAGTACTTC
CDR3 protein: CASSRPGTGNYEQYF
J gene: TRBJ2-7
D gene: TRBD1
V gene: TRBV6-2/TRBV6-3
clone size: .

CDR3 DNA: TGCAGCGCCGTAGAGGGACAGGGGAACACTGAAGCTTTCTTT
CDR3 protein: CSAVEGQGNTEAFF
J gene: TRBJ1-1
D gene: TRBD1
V gene: TRBV29-1
clone size: .

CDR3 DNA: TGTGCCACCAGCAACAGCCCGTTGAACACTGAAGCTTTCTTT
CDR3 protein: CATSNSPLNTEAFF
J gene: TRBJ1-1
D gene: .
V gene: TRBV15
clone size: .

CDR3 DNA: TGTGCCAGTAGTGGTATCGGGGGGAATGAGCAGTTCTTC
CDR3 protein: CASSGIGGNEQFF
J gene: TRBJ2-1
D gene: TRBD2
V gene: TRBV19
clone size: .

CDR3 DNA: TGCGCCAGCCGGGTGGACAGCATGAACACTGAAGCTTTCTTT
CDR3 protein: CASRVDSMNTEAFF
J gene: TRBJ1-1
D gene: .
V gene: TRBV5-1
clone size: few

CDR3 DNA: TGTGCCAGCAGCTCCGTCATGGGAGGGGCCGGGAACACTGAAGCTTTCTTT
CDR3 protein: CASSSVMGGAGNTEAFF
J gene: TRBJ1-1
D gene: .
V gene: TRBV5-4
clone size: .

CDR3 DNA: TGTGCCAGCGGGGGGGGTCGCAATCAGCCCCAGCATTTT
CDR3 protein: CASGGGRNQPQHF
J gene: TRBJ1-5
D gene: .
V gene: TRBV7-8
clone size: .

CDR3 DNA: TGTGCCAGCAGCTTAATGCCAGGGGGTATGAACACTGAAGCTTTCTTT
CDR3 protein: CASSLMPGGMNTEAFF
J gene: TRBJ1-1
D gene: TRBD1
V gene: TRBV7-6
clone size: .

CDR3 DNA: TGTGCCAGCAGCTCCCTGGGACAGGGTCGCGAGCAGTACTTC
CDR3 protein: CASSSLGQGREQYF
J gene: TRBJ2-7
D gene: TRBD1
V gene: TRBV7-2
clone size: once

CDR3 DNA: TGCGCCAGCAGCCCGAATGCTAGGGGGCAGAACACTGAAGCTTTCTTT
CDR3 protein: CASSPNARGQNTEAFF
J gene: TRBJ1-1
D gene: TRBD1
V gene: TRBV5-1
clone size: .